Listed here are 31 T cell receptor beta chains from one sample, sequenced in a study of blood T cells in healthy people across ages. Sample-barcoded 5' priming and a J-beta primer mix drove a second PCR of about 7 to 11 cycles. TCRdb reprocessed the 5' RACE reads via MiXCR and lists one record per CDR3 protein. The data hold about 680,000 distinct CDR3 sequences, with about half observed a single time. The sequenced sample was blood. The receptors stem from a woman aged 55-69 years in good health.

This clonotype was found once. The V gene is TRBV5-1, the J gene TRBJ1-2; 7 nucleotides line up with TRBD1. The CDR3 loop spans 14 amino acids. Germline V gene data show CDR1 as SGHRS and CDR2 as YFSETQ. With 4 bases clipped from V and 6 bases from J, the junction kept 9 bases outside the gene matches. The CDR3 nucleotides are TGCGCCAGCAGCAGAGACAGGGACCTCGATGGCTACACCTTC. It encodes CASSRDRDLDGYTF.

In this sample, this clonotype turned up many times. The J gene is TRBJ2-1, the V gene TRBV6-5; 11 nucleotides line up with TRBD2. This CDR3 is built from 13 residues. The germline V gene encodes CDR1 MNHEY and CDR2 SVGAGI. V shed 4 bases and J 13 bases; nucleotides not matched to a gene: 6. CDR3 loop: CASSFRTSGPQFF. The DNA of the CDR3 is TGTGCCAGCAGTTTCCGGACTAGCGGGCCTCAGTTCTTC.

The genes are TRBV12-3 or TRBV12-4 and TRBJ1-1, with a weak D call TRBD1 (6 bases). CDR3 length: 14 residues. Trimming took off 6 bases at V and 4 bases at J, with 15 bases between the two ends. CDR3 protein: CASRTTGLGTEAFF. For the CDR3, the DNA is TGTGCCAGCAGAACCACAGGGTTGGGCACTGAAGCTTTCTTT.

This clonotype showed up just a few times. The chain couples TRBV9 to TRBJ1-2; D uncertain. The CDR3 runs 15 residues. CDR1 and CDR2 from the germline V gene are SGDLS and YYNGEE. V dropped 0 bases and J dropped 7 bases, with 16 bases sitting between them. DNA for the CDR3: TGTGCCAGCAGCGTAGGGGCTGGGCGTCCCCTTGGCTACACCTTC. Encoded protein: CASSVGAGRPLGYTF.

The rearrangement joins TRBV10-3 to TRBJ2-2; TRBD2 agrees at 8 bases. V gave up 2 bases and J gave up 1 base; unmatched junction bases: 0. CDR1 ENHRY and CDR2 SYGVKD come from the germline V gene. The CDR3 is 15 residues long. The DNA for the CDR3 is TGTGCCATCAGTGAGACTAGCGGGAACACCGGGGAGCTGTTTTTT. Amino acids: CAISETSGNTGELFF.

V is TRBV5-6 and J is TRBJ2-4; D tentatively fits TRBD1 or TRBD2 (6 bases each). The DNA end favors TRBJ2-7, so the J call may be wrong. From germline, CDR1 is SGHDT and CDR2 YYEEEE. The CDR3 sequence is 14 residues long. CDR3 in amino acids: CASSSVPGAYEQYF. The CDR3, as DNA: TGTGCCAGCAGCTCCGTCCCGGGGGCTTACGAGCAGTACTTC.

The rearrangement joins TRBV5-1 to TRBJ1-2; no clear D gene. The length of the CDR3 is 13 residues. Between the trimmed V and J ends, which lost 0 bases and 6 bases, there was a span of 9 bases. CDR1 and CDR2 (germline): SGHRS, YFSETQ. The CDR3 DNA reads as TGCGCCAGCAGCTTGGTTACGGAGGATGGCTACACCTTC. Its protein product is CASSLVTEDGYTF.

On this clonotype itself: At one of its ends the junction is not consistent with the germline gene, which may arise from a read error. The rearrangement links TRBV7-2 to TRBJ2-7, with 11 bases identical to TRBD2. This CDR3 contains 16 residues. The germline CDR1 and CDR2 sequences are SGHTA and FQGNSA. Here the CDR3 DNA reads TGTGCCGGCAGCCCGTACCTAGCGGGAGGTGCCTACGAGCAGTACTTC. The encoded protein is CAGSPYLAGGAYEQYF.

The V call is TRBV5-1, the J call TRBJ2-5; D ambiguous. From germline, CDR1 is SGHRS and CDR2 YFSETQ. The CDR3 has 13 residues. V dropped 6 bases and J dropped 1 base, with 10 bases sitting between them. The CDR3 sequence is CASTAAGQETQYF. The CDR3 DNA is TGCGCCAGCACCGCGGCAGGCCAAGAGACCCAGTACTTC.

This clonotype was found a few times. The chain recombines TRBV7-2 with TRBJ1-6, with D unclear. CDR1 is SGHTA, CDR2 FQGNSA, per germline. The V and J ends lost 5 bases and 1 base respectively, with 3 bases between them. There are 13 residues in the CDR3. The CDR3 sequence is CASSPSYNSPLHF. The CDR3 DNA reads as TGTGCCAGCAGCCCATCCTATAATTCACCCCTCCACTTT.

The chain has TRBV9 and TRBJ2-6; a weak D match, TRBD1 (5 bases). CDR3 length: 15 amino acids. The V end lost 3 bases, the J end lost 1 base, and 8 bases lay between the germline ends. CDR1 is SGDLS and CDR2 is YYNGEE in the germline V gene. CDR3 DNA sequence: TGTGCCAGCAGCGCACAGGTTTCTGGGGCCAACGTCCTGACTTTC. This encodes CASSAQVSGANVLTF.

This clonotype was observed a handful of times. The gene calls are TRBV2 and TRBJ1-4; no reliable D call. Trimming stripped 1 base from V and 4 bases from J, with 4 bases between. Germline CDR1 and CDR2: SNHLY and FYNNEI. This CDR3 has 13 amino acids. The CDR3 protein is CASSEEVNEKLFF. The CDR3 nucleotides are TGTGCCAGCAGTGAAGAAGTTAATGAAAAACTGTTTTTT.

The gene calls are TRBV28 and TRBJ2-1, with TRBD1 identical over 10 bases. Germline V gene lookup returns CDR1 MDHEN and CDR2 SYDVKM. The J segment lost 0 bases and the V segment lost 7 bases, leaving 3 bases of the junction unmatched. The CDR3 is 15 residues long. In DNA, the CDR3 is TGTGCCAGCACTCGGGACAGGGGCTCCTACAATGAGCAGTTCTTC. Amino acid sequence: CASTRDRGSYNEQFF. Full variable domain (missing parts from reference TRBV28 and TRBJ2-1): DVKVTQSSRYLVKRTGEKVFLECVQDMDHENMFWYRQDPGLGLRLIYFSYDVKMKEKGDIPEGYSVSREKKERFSLILESASTNQTSMYLCASTRDRGSYNEQFFGPGTRLTVL.

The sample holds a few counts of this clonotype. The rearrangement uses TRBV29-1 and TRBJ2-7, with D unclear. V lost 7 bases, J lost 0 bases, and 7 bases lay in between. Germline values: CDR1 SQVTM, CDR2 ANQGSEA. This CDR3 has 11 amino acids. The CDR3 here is CSAENSYEQYF. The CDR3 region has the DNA TGCAGCGCCGAAAACTCCTACGAGCAGTACTTC.

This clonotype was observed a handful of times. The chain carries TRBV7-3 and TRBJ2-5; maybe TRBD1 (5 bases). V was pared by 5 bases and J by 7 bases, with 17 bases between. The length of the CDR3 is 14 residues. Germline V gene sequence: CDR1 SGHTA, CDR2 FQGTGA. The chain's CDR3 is CASSPRAGQGTQYF. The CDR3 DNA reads TGTGCCAGCAGCCCCAGAGCAGGGCAGGGGACCCAGTACTTC.

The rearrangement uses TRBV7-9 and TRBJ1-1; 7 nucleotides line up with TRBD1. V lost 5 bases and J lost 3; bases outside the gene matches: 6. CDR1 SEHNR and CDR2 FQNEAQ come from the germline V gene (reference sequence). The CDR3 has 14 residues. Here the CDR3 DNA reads TGTGCCAGCAGCCGAAATCAGGGGGACACTGAAGCTTTCTTT. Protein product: CASSRNQGDTEAFF.

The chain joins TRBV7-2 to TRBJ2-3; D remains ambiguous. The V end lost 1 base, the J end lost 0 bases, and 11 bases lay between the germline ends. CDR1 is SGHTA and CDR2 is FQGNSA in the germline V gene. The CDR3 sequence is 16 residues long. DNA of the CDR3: TGTGCCAGCAGCTTAGTGGGCGGAGCTAGCACAGATACGCAGTATTTT. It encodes CASSLVGGASTDTQYF. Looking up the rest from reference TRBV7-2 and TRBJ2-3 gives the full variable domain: GAGVSQSPSNKVTEKGKDVELRCDPISGHTALYWYRQSLGQGLEFLIYFQGNSAPDKSGLPSDRFSAERTGGSVSTLTIQRTQQEDSAVYLCASSLVGGASTDTQYFGPGTRLTVL.

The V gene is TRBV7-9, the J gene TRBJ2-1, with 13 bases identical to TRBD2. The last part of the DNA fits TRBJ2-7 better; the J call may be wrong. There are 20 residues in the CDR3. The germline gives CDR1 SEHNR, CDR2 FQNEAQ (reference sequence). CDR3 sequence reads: CASSFHRRTSGRSSYNEQYF. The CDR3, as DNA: TGTGCCAGCAGCTTCCATAGGAGGACTAGCGGGAGAAGCTCCTACAATGAGCAGTACTTC.

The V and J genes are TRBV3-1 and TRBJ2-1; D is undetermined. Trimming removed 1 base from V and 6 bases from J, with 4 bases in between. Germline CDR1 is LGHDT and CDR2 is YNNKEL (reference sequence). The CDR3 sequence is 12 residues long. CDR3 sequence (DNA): TGTGCCAGCAGCCAAGTAGCCAATGAGCAGTTCTTC. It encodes CASSQVANEQFF.

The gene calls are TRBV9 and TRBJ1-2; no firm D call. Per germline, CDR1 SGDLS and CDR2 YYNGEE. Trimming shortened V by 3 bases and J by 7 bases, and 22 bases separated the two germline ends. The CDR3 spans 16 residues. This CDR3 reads CASSAQPSMGASGYTF. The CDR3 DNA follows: TGTGCCAGCAGCGCACAACCCTCCATGGGAGCAAGTGGCTACACCTTC.

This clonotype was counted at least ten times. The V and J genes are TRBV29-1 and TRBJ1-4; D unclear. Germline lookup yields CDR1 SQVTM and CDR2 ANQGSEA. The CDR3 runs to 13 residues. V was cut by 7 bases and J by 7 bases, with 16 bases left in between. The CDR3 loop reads CSGRNSNLEKLFF. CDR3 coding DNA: TGCAGCGGGAGGAATAGCAACCTTGAAAAACTGTTTTTT.

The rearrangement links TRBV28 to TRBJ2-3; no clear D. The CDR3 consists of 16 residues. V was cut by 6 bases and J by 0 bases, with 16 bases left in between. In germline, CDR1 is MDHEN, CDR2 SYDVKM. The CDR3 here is CASRRSGAPSTDTQYF. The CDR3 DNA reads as TGTGCCAGCAGGCGATCGGGTGCACCCAGCACAGATACGCAGTATTTT.

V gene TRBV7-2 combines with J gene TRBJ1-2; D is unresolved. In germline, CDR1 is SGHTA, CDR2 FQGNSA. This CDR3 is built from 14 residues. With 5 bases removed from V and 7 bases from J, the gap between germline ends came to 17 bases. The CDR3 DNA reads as TGTGCCAGCAGCCCTCTGCACGGGGTCTTTGGCTACACCTTC. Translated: CASSPLHGVFGYTF.

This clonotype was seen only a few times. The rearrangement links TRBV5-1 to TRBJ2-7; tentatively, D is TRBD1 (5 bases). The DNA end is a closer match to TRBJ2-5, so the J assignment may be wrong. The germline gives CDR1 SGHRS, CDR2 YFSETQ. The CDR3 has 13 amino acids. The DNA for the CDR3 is TGCGCCAGCAGCATAGACACGCAGGGGACCCAGTACTTC. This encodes CASSIDTQGTQYF.

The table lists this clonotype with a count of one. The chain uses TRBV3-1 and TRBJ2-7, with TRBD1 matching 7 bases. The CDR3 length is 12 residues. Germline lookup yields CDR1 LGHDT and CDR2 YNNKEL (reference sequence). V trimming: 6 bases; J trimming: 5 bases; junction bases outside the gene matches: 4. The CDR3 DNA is TGTGCCAGCAGGAACCAGGGGGACGAGCAGTACTTC. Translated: CASRNQGDEQYF.

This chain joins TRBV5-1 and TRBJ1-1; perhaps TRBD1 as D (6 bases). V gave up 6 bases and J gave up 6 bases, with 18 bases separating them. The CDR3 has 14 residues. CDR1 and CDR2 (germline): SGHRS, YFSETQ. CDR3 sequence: CASTMGGRGAEAFF. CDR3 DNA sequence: TGCGCCAGCACCATGGGAGGCAGGGGCGCTGAAGCTTTCTTT.

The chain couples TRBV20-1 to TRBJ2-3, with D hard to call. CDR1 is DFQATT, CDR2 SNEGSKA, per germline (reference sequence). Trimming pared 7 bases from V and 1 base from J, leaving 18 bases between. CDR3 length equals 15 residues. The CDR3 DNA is TGCAGTGGCAGAGATGGCAGTAGGGGCACAGATACGCAGTATTTT. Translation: CSGRDGSRGTDTQYF.

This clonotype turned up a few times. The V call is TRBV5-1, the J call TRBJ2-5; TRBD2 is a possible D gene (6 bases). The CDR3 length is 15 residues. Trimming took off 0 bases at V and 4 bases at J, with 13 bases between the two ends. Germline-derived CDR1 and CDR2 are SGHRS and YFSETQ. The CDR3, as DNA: TGCGCCAGCAGCTTGGTGGGATTGGAGGGAGAGACCCAGTACTTC. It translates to CASSLVGLEGETQYF.

For the CDR3, the DNA is TGTGCCAGCAGCTTAGAGCCGATACGATGGAATGAGCAGTTCTTC. Translation: CASSLEPIRWNEQFF. The chain links TRBV11-1 to TRBJ2-1; D gene uncertain. Germline V gives CDR1 SGHAT, CDR2 FQDESV (reference sequence). The CDR3 totals 15 residues. Between the trimmed V and J ends, which lost 1 base and 7 bases, there was a span of 14 bases.

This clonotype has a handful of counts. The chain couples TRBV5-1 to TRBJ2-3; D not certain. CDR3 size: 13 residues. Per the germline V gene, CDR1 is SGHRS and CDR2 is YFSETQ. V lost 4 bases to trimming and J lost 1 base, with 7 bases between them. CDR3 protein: CASSDGGTDTQYF. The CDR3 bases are TGCGCCAGCAGCGATGGTGGCACAGATACGCAGTATTTT.

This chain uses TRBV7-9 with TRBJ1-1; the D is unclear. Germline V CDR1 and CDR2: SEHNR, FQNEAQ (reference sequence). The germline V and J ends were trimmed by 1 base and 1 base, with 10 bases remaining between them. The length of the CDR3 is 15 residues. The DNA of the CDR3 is TGTGCCAGCAGCTTAGGTTCGGGTGGGAACACTGAAGCTTTCTTT. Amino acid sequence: CASSLGSGGNTEAFF.